This T cell receptor (beta chain) comes out of a study of T cell repertoires in cytomegalovirus infection. On the study more broadly: CMV epitopes that were recently identified and HLA-C-restricted were used alongside well-studied HLA-B-restricted ones. Evidence of both CMV infection and a matching HLA type came from public TCR beta signatures.

This clonotype was detected ten times or more. What it binds is unknown. Study-level results: Identification of carriers of CMV plus the relevant HLA was performed using cumulative public TCR beta family frequency. Dominating the ex vivo response were TCR beta clonotypes that were CMV-specific and HLA-C-restricted.

Trimming cost V 6 bases and J 0 bases, with 9 bases left between them. The CDR3 loop spans 13 amino acids. Germline V lookup: CDR1 MDHEN, CDR2 SYDVKM. TCRdb analysed the reads with MiXCR anew, one entry per CDR3 protein. The sample records 200,000 or so distinct CDR3 sequences, around two fifths being singletons. The clonotype comes from a human donor in good health (CMV status not recorded). Some clones in this sample may be carry-over from other donors' samples. The material sequenced was CD8+ T cells from cultured PBMCs, taken from culture after CMV antigen stimulation. The genes are TRBV28 and TRBJ2-7, with D possibly being TRBD1 (5 bases). CDR3 in amino acids: CASSRQHSYEQYF. The CDR3 DNA follows: TGTGCCAGCAGCAGACAGCACTCCTACGAGCAGTACTTC.